The 11 T cell receptor beta chains below were found in one sample sequenced in a study of T-cell reconstitution after alpha-beta-depleted transplantation in children. The authors prepared the TCRbeta library with unique molecular identifiers. From the PCR reads, TCRdb called clonotypes with MiXCR, one entry per CDR3 protein. This sample has approximately 420,000 distinct CDR3 sequences, with approximately 11% found just once. The specimen was PBMCs from the stem cell graft donor, collected from the stem cell graft. The receptors were gathered from a human donor who donated a stem cell graft to a child with acute myeloid leukemia.

The CDR3 DNA follows: TGTGCCAGCAGCCCACCCTTCAGGGCAGAGCGATTTGCAACTAATGAAAAACTGTTTTTT. Protein: CASSPPFRAERFATNEKLFF. The chain employs TRBV4-2 and TRBJ1-4; TRBD1 is a possible D gene (5 bases). V was shortened by 4 bases and J by 0 bases, with 24 bases between the two germline ends. Germline CDR1 reads LGHNA; CDR2 reads YNFKEQ. This CDR3 has 20 amino acids.

In this sample, this clonotype turned up a few times. This chain uses TRBV20-1 with TRBJ2-5, with TRBD2 matching over 7 bases. Trimming at V came to 0 bases and at J to 2 bases, leaving 6 bases not matched to a gene. CDR3 length: 15 residues. CDR1 is DFQATT and CDR2 is SNEGSKA in the germline V gene (reference sequence). The CDR3 sequence: CSARDPSGAQETQYF. The DNA for the CDR3 is TGCAGTGCTAGAGATCCCAGCGGGGCGCAAGAGACCCAGTACTTC.

A few counts support this clonotype. This chain connects TRBV7-8 to TRBJ2-1, with TRBD2 as a possible D gene (6 bases). Trimming stripped 10 bases from V and 2 bases from J, with 15 bases between. Germline V CDR1 and CDR2: SGHVS, FQNEAQ. The CDR3 runs 14 residues. CDR3 region: CATLSGGAYNEQFF. The DNA for the CDR3 is TGTGCCACCCTATCGGGCGGGGCCTACAATGAGCAGTTCTTC.

A few counts support this clonotype. The chain joins TRBV20-1 to TRBJ2-1, with 11 bases lining up with TRBD2. CDR1 and CDR2 (germline): DFQATT, SNEGSKA (reference sequence). V was pared by 5 bases and J by 8 bases, with 11 bases of the junction left unmatched. The CDR3 loop spans 15 amino acids. CDR3 sequence (DNA): TGCAGTGCTGAATGGGTAGCGGGGGGGCTATATGAGCAGTTCTTC. This translates into CSAEWVAGGLYEQFF.

This chain joins TRBV11-2 and TRBJ2-2, with D possibly TRBD1 on 6 matching bases. Germline assignment: CDR1 SGHAT and CDR2 FQNNGV. V was trimmed by 5 bases and J by 6 bases, leaving 13 bases between them. This CDR3 contains 14 residues. CDR3: CASSRDRSPGELFF. CDR3 DNA: TGTGCCAGCAGCCGTGACAGGTCCCCCGGGGAGCTGTTTTTT.

This clonotype was observed a few times. This chain joins TRBV29-1 and TRBJ2-7, with 7 bases identical to TRBD2. CDR3 length equals 12 residues. CDR1 and CDR2 (germline): SQVTM, ANQGSEA. The ends lost 4 bases at V and 6 bases at J; junction bases unmatched: 6. This CDR3 reads CSVASPGGEQYV. CDR3 DNA: TGCAGCGTTGCCTCGCCGGGAGGCGAGCAGTACGTC.

This clonotype has only a few counts. The chain is built from TRBV29-1 and TRBJ1-5, with D perhaps TRBD1 (5 bases). CDR1 SQVTM and CDR2 ANQGSEA come from the germline V gene. V was pared by 4 bases and J by 0 bases, with 7 bases between. The CDR3 totals 13 residues. The CDR3 sequence: CSVGGTSNQPQHF. DNA of the CDR3: TGCAGCGTTGGGGGGACTAGCAATCAGCCCCAGCATTTT.

In regard to this clonotype: The junction departs from germline at one end; a sequencing error may be responsible. V is TRBV29-1 and J is TRBJ2-4; unclear D gene. The CDR3 spans 13 residues. Germline-derived CDR1 and CDR2 are SQVTM and ANQGSEA. The CDR3 DNA follows: TGCAGCGTTGAAGGCGCCGCCAAAAACAGTCAGTACTTC. It specifies CSVEGAAKNSQYF.

At least ten counts were recorded for this clonotype. This chain connects TRBV18 to TRBJ2-7; no firm D call. The V gene's germline CDR1 is KGHSH and CDR2 LQKENI. Between the trimmed V and J ends, which lost 3 bases and 6 bases, there was a span of 9 bases. The CDR3 has 12 residues. CDR3: CASSPQALEQYF. The CDR3 bases are TGTGCCAGCTCACCGCAGGCCCTCGAGCAGTACTTC.

The chain recombines TRBV4-1 with TRBJ2-3; perhaps TRBD2 as D (6 bases). Germline V lookup: CDR1 MGHRA, CDR2 YSYEKL. Trimming pared 1 base from V and 0 bases from J, leaving 11 bases between. CDR3 length equals 16 residues. The CDR3 loop is CASSQGGGPSTDTQYF. The CDR3 DNA reads as TGCGCCAGCAGCCAAGGCGGAGGGCCGAGCACAGATACGCAGTATTTT.

At least ten counts were recorded for this clonotype. The V and J genes are TRBV20-1 and TRBJ1-1; D gene unclear. Looked up from germline, CDR1 is DFQATT and CDR2 is SNEGSKA (reference sequence). This CDR3 has 11 residues. With 6 bases removed from V and 4 bases from J, the gap between germline ends came to 9 bases. As DNA, the CDR3 is TGCAGTGCACCGAGGAGCACTGAAGCTTTCTTT. It yields the protein CSAPRSTEAFF.